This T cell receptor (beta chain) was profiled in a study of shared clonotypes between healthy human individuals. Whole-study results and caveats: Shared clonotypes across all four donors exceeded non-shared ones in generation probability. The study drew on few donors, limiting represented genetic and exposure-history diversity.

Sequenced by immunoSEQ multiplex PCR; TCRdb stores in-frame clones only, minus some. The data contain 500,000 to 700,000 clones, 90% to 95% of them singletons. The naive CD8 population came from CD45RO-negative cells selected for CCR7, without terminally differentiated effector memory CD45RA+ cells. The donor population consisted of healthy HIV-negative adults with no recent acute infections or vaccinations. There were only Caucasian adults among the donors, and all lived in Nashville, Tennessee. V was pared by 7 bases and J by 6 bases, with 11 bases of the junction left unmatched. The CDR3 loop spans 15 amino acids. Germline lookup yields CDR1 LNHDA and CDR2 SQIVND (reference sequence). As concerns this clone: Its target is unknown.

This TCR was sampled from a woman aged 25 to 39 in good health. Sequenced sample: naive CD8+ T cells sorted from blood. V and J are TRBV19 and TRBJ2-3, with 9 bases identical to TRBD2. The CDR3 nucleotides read TGTGCCAGTAATCAACTAGCGGGTAGCGGGGATACGCAGTATTTT. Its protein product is CASNQLAGSGDTQYF.